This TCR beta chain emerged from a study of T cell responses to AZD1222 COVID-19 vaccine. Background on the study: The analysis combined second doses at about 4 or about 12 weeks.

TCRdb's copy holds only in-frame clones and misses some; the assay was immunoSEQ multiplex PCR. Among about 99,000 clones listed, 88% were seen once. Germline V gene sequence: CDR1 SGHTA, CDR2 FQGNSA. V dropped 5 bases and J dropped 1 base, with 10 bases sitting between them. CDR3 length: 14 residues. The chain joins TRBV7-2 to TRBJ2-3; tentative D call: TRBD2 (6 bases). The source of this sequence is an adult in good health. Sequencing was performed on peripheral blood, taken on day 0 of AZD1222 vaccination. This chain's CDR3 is CASSPDYGTDTQYF. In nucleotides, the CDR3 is TGTGCCAGCAGCCCGGACTACGGCACAGATACGCAGTATTTT.